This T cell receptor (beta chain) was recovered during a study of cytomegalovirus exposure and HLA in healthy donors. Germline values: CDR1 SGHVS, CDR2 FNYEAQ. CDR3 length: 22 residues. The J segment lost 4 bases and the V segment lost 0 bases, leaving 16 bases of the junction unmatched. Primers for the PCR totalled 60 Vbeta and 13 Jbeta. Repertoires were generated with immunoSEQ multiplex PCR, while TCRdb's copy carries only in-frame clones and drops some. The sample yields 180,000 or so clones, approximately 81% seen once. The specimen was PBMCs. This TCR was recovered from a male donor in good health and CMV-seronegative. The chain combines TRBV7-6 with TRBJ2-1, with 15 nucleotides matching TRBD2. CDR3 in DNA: TGTGCCAGCAGCTTAGCGTTGGGAGGCGGACTAGCGGGAGGGTTCCCTTACAATGAGCAGTTCTTC. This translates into CASSLALGGGLAGGFPYNEQFF.